This TCR beta chain was recorded in a study of CD8 T cells in Susac syndrome. Study findings and constraints: It was acknowledged by the study that relatively few individuals were included in its TCR sequencing and HLA analysis.

The CDR3 totals 13 residues. V dropped 3 bases and J dropped 11 bases, with 11 bases sitting between them. The germline V gene has CDR1 MDHEN and CDR2 SYDVKM. Regarding this clonotype: Its cognate antigen is unknown.

RNA amounts of about 0.45 to 1 ug underwent reverse transcription with random hexamers. TCRdb ran MiXCR on the immunoSEQ multiplex PCR reads and lists one entry per CDR3 protein. This sample has about 280,000 distinct CDR3 sequences, with about 85% found just once. Source material: CD8+ T cells from PBMCs. The receptor was derived from a human donor with multiple sclerosis. J is TRBJ1-6 and V is TRBV28; D is unclear. The CDR3 loop reads CASSLSALAPLHF. In DNA, the CDR3 is TGTGCCAGCAGTTTGTCCGCTCTGGCACCCCTCCACTTT.